Each of the 27 T cell receptor beta chains below was sequenced from the same sample in a study of CD8 T cells in ankylosing spondylitis. Findings of the study overall: The study identified a TCR beta motif of under 10 highly homologous variants that appeared characteristic of ankylosing spondylitis blood.

TCRdb analysed the 5' RACE reads with MiXCR anew, one entry per CDR3 protein. Among 500,000 to 650,000 distinct CDR3 sequences listed, over 4% were seen once. The antigens these receptors bind are not known. The sample comprised blood, either unsorted or a sorted T cell fraction (not recorded which). These receptors all come from a male donor with ankylosing spondylitis.

The chain uses TRBV28 and TRBJ2-2; 7 bases fit TRBD2. This CDR3 contains 14 residues. After removal of 8 bases from V and 6 bases from J, the junction contained 9 bases not matched to a gene. Germline V gene data show CDR1 as MDHEN and CDR2 as SYDVKM. The CDR3 spells CASLTPGRAGELFF. Written as DNA, the CDR3 is TGTGCCAGCCTGACCCCGGGGAGGGCCGGGGAGCTGTTTTTT.

This clonotype has ten or more counts. The genes are TRBV2 and TRBJ2-2; 9 bases agree with TRBD2. Looked up from germline, CDR1 is SNHLY and CDR2 is FYNNEI. The length of the CDR3 is 15 residues. J gave up 6 bases and V 3 bases, and 5 bases lay outside the gene matches. The CDR3 region has the DNA TGTGCCAGCAGTGAGGCGGGAGGGCCTTCCGGGGAGCTGTTTTTT. It codes for CASSEAGGPSGELFF.

This clonotype was seen repeatedly, ten times or more. This rearrangement joins TRBV6-5 to TRBJ1-6; no reliable D call. This CDR3 is built from 13 residues. Germline CDR1 and CDR2: MNHEY and SVGAGI. Between the trimmed V and J ends, which lost 2 bases and 9 bases, there was a span of 8 bases. Here the CDR3 DNA reads TGTGCCAGCAGTTACGAAGGCTTTTCACCCCTCCACTTT. Protein sequence: CASSYEGFSPLHF.

The chain recombines TRBV3-1 with TRBJ2-5; TRBD1 matches 7 bases. The CDR3 runs 20 residues. Germline assignment: CDR1 LGHDT and CDR2 YNNKEL (reference sequence). J gave up 1 base and V 4 bases, and 21 bases lay outside the gene matches. CDR3 in amino acids: CASSPYYYTDRDGLQETQYF. The CDR3 bases are TGTGCCAGCAGCCCTTATTATTATACTGACAGGGACGGGCTCCAAGAGACCCAGTACTTC.

This clonotype was observed a handful of times. J is TRBJ1-1 and V is TRBV20-1; D is ambiguous. Germline values: CDR1 DFQATT, CDR2 SNEGSKA (reference sequence). This CDR3 spans 13 amino acids. Between the trimmed V and J ends, which lost 5 bases and 1 base, there was a span of 11 bases. The CDR3 loop reads CSAPRPGNTEAFF. CDR3 nucleotide sequence: TGCAGTGCTCCACGACCAGGGAACACTGAAGCTTTCTTT.

This clonotype turned up a few times. The chain employs TRBV12-3 or TRBV12-4 and TRBJ1-2; D not resolved. V lost 5 bases, J lost 8 bases, and 21 bases lay in between. CDR3 length equals 15 residues. CDR3 DNA: TGTGCCAGCAGTCCATCGCGCCGGAGGGCGGGCGGCTACACCTTC. It specifies CASSPSRRRAGGYTF.

This clonotype appeared many times. This chain joins TRBV12-3 or TRBV12-4 and TRBJ1-1, with 9 positions matching TRBD1. Losses at the gene ends were 5 bases for V and 4 bases for J; bases not matched to a gene: 5. The CDR3 runs 14 residues. Written as DNA, the CDR3 is TGTGCCAGCAGTCCCGGGACAGGGACCACTGAAGCTTTCTTT. Its protein is CASSPGTGTTEAFF.

Ten or more counts support this clonotype. The rearrangement joins TRBV5-1 to TRBJ1-6, with 7 bases matching TRBD1. CDR3 length: 16 residues. Germline V gives CDR1 SGHRS, CDR2 YFSETQ. The V and J ends lost 5 bases and 3 bases, in that order; junction bases with no gene match: 8. The CDR3 nucleotides read TGCGCCAGCAGTTTGACAGGGACCCGCTATAATTCACCCCTCCACTTT. It yields the protein CASSLTGTRYNSPLHF. Full variable domain (outside the CDR3, taken from reference TRBV5-1 and TRBJ1-6): KAGVTQTPRYLIKTRGQQVTLSCSPISGHRSVSWYQQTPGQGLQFLFEYFSETQRNKGNFPGRFSGRQFSNSRSEMNVSTLELGDSALYLCASSLTGTRYNSPLHFGNGTRLTVT.

The table lists this clonotype with many counts. The genes are TRBV20-1 and TRBJ2-3; 9 positions match TRBD2. Unmatched junction bases numbered 9, after V lost 8 bases and J lost 3 bases. Germline V gene lookup returns CDR1 DFQATT and CDR2 SNEGSKA (reference sequence). This CDR3 has 14 amino acids. Here the CDR3 reads CSILEREETDTQYF. For the CDR3, the DNA is TGCAGTATCCTGGAGCGGGAGGAGACAGATACGCAGTATTTT.

The V gene is TRBV14, the J gene TRBJ1-3; a weak D match, TRBD1 (5 bases). This CDR3 region has 14 residues. Trimming stripped 0 bases from V and 7 bases from J, with 10 bases between. Germline-derived CDR1 and CDR2 are SGHDN and FVKESK. The CDR3 here is CASSQEPQGNTIYF. CDR3 nucleotide sequence: TGTGCCAGCAGCCAAGAGCCCCAGGGCAACACCATATATTTT.

This clonotype occurred many times. The V call is TRBV20-1, the J call TRBJ2-1; 11 bases line up with TRBD2. V dropped 0 bases and J dropped 7; count of bases not matched to a gene: 5. The CDR3 length is 15 residues. Germline V gene lookup returns CDR1 DFQATT and CDR2 SNEGSKA (reference sequence). The CDR3 region is CSARDPTSGKNEQFF. The CDR3 DNA follows: TGCAGTGCTAGAGACCCGACTAGCGGGAAGAATGAGCAGTTCTTC.

This clonotype was seen ten or more times. The J gene is TRBJ1-4, the V gene TRBV20-1; D is ambiguous. The CDR3 is 16 amino acids. Trimming stripped 1 base from V and 0 bases from J, with 12 bases between. From germline, CDR1 is DFQATT and CDR2 SNEGSKA (reference sequence). CDR3 residues: CSARVVGQATNEKLFF. The CDR3 nucleotides read TGCAGTGCTAGAGTTGTAGGGCAGGCAACTAATGAAAAACTGTTTTTT.

This clonotype was detected ten times or more. The V call is TRBV28, the J call TRBJ2-3; 7 bases line up with TRBD1. Germline trimming cut 3 bases from V and 4 bases from J; bases unmatched to any gene: 1. This CDR3 region has 13 residues. From germline, CDR1 is MDHEN and CDR2 SYDVKM. The CDR3 protein is CASSLGQPDTQYF. In DNA form, the CDR3 reads TGTGCCAGCAGTTTGGGACAGCCAGATACGCAGTATTTT. Looking up the rest from reference TRBV28 and TRBJ2-3 gives the full variable domain: DVKVTQSSRYLVKRTGEKVFLECVQDMDHENMFWYRQDPGLGLRLIYFSYDVKMKEKGDIPEGYSVSREKKERFSLILESASTNQTSMYLCASSLGQPDTQYFGPGTRLTVL.

This clonotype was counted at least ten times. The V call is TRBV10-3, the J call TRBJ2-7; 12 bases are shared with TRBD2. This CDR3 comprises 14 residues. J was trimmed by 2 bases and V by 6 bases; bases with no gene match: 2. In germline, CDR1 is ENHRY, CDR2 SYGVKD. The CDR3: CAISWTSGTYEQYF. The DNA for the CDR3 is TGTGCCATCAGCTGGACTAGCGGGACCTACGAGCAGTACTTC.

This clonotype has ten or more counts. The chain employs TRBV27 and TRBJ2-3; D is undetermined. V lost 3 bases, J lost 3 bases, and 10 bases lay in between. Germline V lookup: CDR1 MNHEY, CDR2 SMNVEV (reference sequence). This CDR3 is built from 14 residues. CDR3 protein: CASSLGLRTDTQYF. The CDR3 coding sequence is TGTGCCAGCAGTTTGGGCTTACGGACAGATACGCAGTATTTT.

This clonotype has a handful of counts. The chain is built from TRBV3-1 and TRBJ2-4; 7 bases map to TRBD1. Losses at the gene ends were 4 bases for V and 2 bases for J; bases not matched to a gene: 5. The CDR3 has 15 amino acids. Germline-derived CDR1 and CDR2 are LGHDT and YNNKEL (reference sequence). The CDR3 reads CASSPDRDTKNIQYF. CDR3 coding DNA: TGTGCCAGCAGCCCCGACAGGGATACCAAAAACATTCAGTACTTC.

This clonotype was counted ten times or more. This chain connects TRBV20-1 to TRBJ2-1, with TRBD2 matching over 10 bases. The CDR3 is 15 residues long. The junction had 6 bases not matched to a gene; V was cut back by 6 bases and J by 1 base. Germline V CDR1 and CDR2: DFQATT, SNEGSKA (reference sequence). Here the CDR3 DNA reads TGCAGTGCCCCAGGACTAGCGGTTTCCTACAATGAGCAGTTCTTC. Amino acid sequence: CSAPGLAVSYNEQFF.

The table lists this clonotype with many counts. The rearrangement joins TRBV28 to TRBJ1-2; D unresolved. The CDR3 sequence is 12 residues long. The germline V and J ends were trimmed by 6 bases and 5 bases, with 10 bases remaining between them. Per germline, CDR1 MDHEN and CDR2 SYDVKM. The CDR3 DNA follows: TGTGCCAGCAGAAATGCCGGTTATGGCTACACCTTC. Translating it yields CASRNAGYGYTF.

This clonotype has at least ten counts. J is TRBJ2-2 and V is TRBV20-1; 7 positions agree with TRBD1. The CDR3 contains 14 residues. Germline-derived CDR1 and CDR2 are DFQATT and SNEGSKA (reference sequence). Germline trimming cut 2 bases from V and 1 base from J; bases unmatched to any gene: 1. CDR3 sequence reads: CSARRQGNTGELFF. CDR3 in DNA: TGCAGTGCTAGAAGACAGGGGAACACCGGGGAGCTGTTTTTT.

There are many counts of this clonotype. The chain recombines TRBV7-2 with TRBJ2-1; D is ambiguous. CDR1 is SGHTA, CDR2 FQGNSA, per germline. V was clipped by 5 bases and J by 4 bases, with 9 bases between them. CDR3 size: 13 residues. The CDR3 nucleotides read TGTGCCAGCAGCCTTACAGCTTACAATGAGCAGTTCTTC. Its protein product is CASSLTAYNEQFF.

This clonotype was recorded many times. The chain recombines TRBV5-1 with TRBJ1-1, with D unclear. The CDR3 runs 14 residues. V was pared by 1 base and J by 0 bases, with 7 bases between. Germline CDR1 is SGHRS and CDR2 is YFSETQ. CDR3 coding DNA: TGCGCCAGCAGCTTGAGAGCCATGAACACTGAAGCTTTCTTT. Translating it yields CASSLRAMNTEAFF.

This clonotype was seen many times. The chain carries TRBV29-1 and TRBJ2-2; perhaps D is TRBD1 or TRBD2 (5 bases each). The germline CDR1 and CDR2 sequences are SQVTM and ANQGSEA. The germline V and J ends were trimmed by 7 bases and 3 bases, with 15 bases remaining between them. The CDR3 spans 14 residues. CDR3 loop: CSGAVLGDTGELFF. The CDR3 DNA reads TGCAGCGGTGCTGTCCTGGGGGACACCGGGGAGCTGTTTTTT.

This clonotype was seen repeatedly, ten times or more. The V and J genes are TRBV20-1 and TRBJ2-2; D gene unclear. Per the germline V gene, CDR1 is DFQATT and CDR2 is SNEGSKA (reference sequence). V shed 2 bases and J shed 7 bases, with 8 bases lying between them. The CDR3 spans 12 residues. CDR3 sequence: CSARQAGGELFF. The CDR3 DNA follows: TGCAGTGCTAGACAAGCAGGCGGGGAGCTGTTTTTT.

This clonotype was detected ten times or more. The rearrangement joins TRBV7-2 to TRBJ2-7, with TRBD1 matching 7 bases. The trim removed 1 base at V and 0 bases at J, leaving 3 bases unmatched. The V gene's germline CDR1 is SGHTA and CDR2 FQGNSA. This CDR3 region has 15 residues. The CDR3 region has the DNA TGTGCCAGCAGCTTAGGGGGGACAGCCTCCTACGAGCAGTACTTC. It codes for CASSLGGTASYEQYF.

There are many counts of this clonotype. The gene calls are TRBV29-1 and TRBJ2-1, with 7 bases matching TRBD1. Per the germline V gene, CDR1 is SQVTM and CDR2 is ANQGSEA. This CDR3 has 14 residues. With 4 bases clipped from V and 3 bases from J, the junction kept 6 bases outside the gene matches. In DNA form, the CDR3 reads TGCAGCGTTGTAGAACAGGGGATCTACAATGAGCAGTTCTTC. This encodes CSVVEQGIYNEQFF.

This clonotype has a count of ten or more. The chain employs TRBV7-2 and TRBJ2-2, with TRBD1 identical over 9 bases. CDR1 is SGHTA, CDR2 FQGNSA, per germline. The CDR3 is made up of 16 amino acids. The V and J ends lost 3 bases and 3 bases, in that order; junction bases with no gene match: 5. The CDR3 sequence: CASSFRDRAYTGELFF. CDR3 DNA sequence: TGTGCCAGCAGCTTCCGGGACAGGGCCTACACCGGGGAGCTGTTTTTT.

The sample holds many counts of this clonotype. The chain couples TRBV5-1 to TRBJ2-5, with 13 bases identical to TRBD2. The CDR3 is made up of 18 amino acids. V gave up 4 bases and J gave up 2 bases; unmatched junction bases: 11. CDR1 and CDR2 (germline): SGHRS, YFSETQ. CDR3 amino acids: CASSLGTSGMVRQETQYF. CDR3 DNA sequence: TGCGCCAGCAGCCTCGGGACTAGCGGGATGGTAAGACAAGAGACCCAGTACTTC.